Described below is a single TCR beta chain sequence and its context. Its antigen is undetermined. This entry comes from a study of T cell repertoires in cytomegalovirus infection. The germline V and J ends were trimmed by 4 bases and 2 bases, with 5 bases remaining between them. Germline CDR1 reads GTSNPN; CDR2 reads SVGIG (reference sequence). This CDR3 has 11 amino acids. Study-level points and caveats: Identification of carriers of CMV plus the relevant HLA was performed using cumulative public TCR beta family frequency.

TCRdb fed the reads into MiXCR, producing one record per CDR3 protein. The repertoire holds about 130,000 distinct CDR3 sequences, approximately 9.2% seen once, with around 10% in the top ten. The origin of this receptor is a human donor in good health (CMV status not recorded). Some clones in this sample may be carry-over from other donors' samples. Sequenced input: PBMCs. The V and J genes are TRBV30 and TRBJ1-1; D ambiguous. The CDR3 DNA sequence: TGTGCCTGGACTTGCAACACTGAAGCTTTCTTT. Translated, it gives CAWTCNTEAFF.